A single TCR beta chain is shown here with its context. This CDR3 has 13 amino acids. CDR1 is WNHNN and CDR2 is SYGVQD in the germline V gene (reference sequence). The J segment lost 9 bases and the V segment lost 6 bases, leaving 7 bases of the junction unmatched. The data are from a study of blood T cell repertoires in COVID-19. About the study: T cells, B-cell-depleted T cells, or PBMCs provided the cDNA or gDNA that served as material.

Only in-frame clones appear in the TCRdb table, and some are missing; sequencing was by immunoSEQ multiplex PCR. This table has 250,000 to 400,000 clones, about 87% appearing once. The source material was peripheral blood. This rearrangement joins TRBV10-1 to TRBJ1-5; 8 bases map to TRBD1. The sequence was obtained from a woman in her thirties with COVID-19, enrolled during active disease. The CDR3 sequence is CASRRTGTGPQHF. As DNA, the CDR3 is TGCGCCAGCAGGCGGACAGGGACGGGGCCCCAGCATTTT.